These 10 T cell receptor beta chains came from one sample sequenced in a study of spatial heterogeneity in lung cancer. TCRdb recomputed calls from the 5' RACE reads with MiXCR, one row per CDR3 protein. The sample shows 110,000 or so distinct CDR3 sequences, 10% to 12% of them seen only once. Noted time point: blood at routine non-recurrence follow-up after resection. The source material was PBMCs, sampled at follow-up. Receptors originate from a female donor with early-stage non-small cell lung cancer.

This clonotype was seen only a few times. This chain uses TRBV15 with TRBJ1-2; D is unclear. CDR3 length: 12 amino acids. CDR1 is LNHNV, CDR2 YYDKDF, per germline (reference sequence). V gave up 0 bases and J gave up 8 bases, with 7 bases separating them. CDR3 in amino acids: CATSRDRLGYTF. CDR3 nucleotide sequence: TGTGCCACCAGCAGAGATCGTCTAGGCTACACCTTC.

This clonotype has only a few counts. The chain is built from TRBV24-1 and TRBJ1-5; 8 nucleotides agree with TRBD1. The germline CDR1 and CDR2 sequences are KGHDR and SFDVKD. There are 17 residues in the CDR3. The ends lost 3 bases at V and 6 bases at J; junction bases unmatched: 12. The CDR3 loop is CATSDTPSQGAVQPQHF. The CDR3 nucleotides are TGTGCCACCAGTGATACGCCCTCCCAGGGGGCTGTTCAGCCCCAGCATTTT.

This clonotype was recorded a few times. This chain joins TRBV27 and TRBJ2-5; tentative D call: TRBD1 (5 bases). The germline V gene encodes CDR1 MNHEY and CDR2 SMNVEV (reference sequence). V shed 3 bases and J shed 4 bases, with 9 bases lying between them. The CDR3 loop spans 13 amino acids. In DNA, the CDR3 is TGTGCCAGCAGTTTTTCCACAGGAGAGACCCAGTACTTC. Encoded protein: CASSFSTGETQYF.

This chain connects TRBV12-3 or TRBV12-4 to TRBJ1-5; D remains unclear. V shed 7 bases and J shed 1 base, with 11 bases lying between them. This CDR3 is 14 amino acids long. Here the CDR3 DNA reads TGTGCCAGCACCCCGGGATTCAGCAATCAGCCCCAGCATTTT. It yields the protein CASTPGFSNQPQHF.

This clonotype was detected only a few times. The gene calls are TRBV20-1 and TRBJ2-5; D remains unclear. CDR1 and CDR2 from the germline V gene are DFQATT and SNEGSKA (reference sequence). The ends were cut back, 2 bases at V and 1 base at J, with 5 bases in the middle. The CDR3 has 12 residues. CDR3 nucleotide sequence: TGCAGTGCTAGAAAACTCCAAGAGACCCAGTACTTC. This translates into CSARKLQETQYF.

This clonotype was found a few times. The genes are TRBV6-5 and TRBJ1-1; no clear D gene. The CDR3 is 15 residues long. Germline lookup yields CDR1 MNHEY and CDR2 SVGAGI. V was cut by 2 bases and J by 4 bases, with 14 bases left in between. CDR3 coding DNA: TGTGCCAGCAGTTACGGTGCGTCGTCGGGCACTGAAGCTTTCTTT. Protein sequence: CASSYGASSGTEAFF.

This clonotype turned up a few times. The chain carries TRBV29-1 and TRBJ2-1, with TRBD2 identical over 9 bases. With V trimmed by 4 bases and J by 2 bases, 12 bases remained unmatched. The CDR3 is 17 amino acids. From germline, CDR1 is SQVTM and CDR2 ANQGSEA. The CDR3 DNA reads TGCAGCGTTGCTAAGGGAGCGGGAGGCCTGCCCTACAATGAGCAGTTCTTC. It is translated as CSVAKGAGGLPYNEQFF.

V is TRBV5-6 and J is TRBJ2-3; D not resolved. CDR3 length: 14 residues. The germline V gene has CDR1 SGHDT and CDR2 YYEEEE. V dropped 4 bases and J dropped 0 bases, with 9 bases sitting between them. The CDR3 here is CASSGAVSTDTQYF. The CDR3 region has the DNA TGTGCCAGCAGCGGTGCGGTGAGCACAGATACGCAGTATTTT.

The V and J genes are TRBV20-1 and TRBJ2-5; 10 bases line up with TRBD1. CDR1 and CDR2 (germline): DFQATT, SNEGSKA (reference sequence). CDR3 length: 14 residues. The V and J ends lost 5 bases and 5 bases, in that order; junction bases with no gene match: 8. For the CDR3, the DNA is TGCAGTGCTCGAAGGACAGGGGGAATGGAGACCCAGTACTTC. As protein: CSARRTGGMETQYF.

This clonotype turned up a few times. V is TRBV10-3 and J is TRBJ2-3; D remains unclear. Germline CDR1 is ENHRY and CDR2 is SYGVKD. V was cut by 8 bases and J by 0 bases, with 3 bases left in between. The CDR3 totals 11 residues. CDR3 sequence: CAIASTDTQYF. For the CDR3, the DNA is TGTGCCATCGCTAGCACAGATACGCAGTATTTT.